Below are 25 T cell receptor beta chains sequenced from a single sample in a study of cytomegalovirus exposure and HLA in healthy donors. Produced via immunoSEQ multiplex PCR; TCRdb's table is partial and in-frame only. The repertoire holds about 360,000 clones, around 86% seen once, with 0.83% in the top ten. What was sequenced was PBMCs. The receptors stem from a woman younger than 30 in good health and CMV-seronegative.

This chain joins TRBV7-9 and TRBJ1-1; 8 bases agree with TRBD1. CDR1 and CDR2 (germline): SEHNR, FQNEAQ (reference sequence). V lost 5 bases and J lost 4; bases outside the gene matches: 6. CDR3 size: 14 residues. CDR3 sequence: CASSRTGFGTEAFF. The CDR3, as DNA: TGTGCCAGCAGCCGGACAGGGTTTGGCACTGAAGCTTTCTTT.

This clone was detected only a few times. This chain links TRBV2 with TRBJ2-5, with D uncertain. Germline lookup yields CDR1 SNHLY and CDR2 FYNNEI. The CDR3 extends over 11 amino acids. Trimming shortened V by 4 bases and J by 5 bases, and 5 bases separated the two germline ends. CDR3 in amino acids: CASSGHETQYF. CDR3 in DNA: TGTGCCAGCAGTGGTCATGAGACCCAGTACTTC.

This clone showed up just a few times. The J gene is TRBJ2-7, the V gene TRBV7-9; TRBD2 is a possible D gene (6 bases). Per the germline V gene, CDR1 is SEHNR and CDR2 is FQNEAQ (reference sequence). CDR3 length equals 14 residues. The V gene lost 5 bases and the J gene lost 5 bases, with 16 bases spanning the gap. DNA of the CDR3: TGTGCCAGCAGCCTTGGAGCGGGTAGTGACGAGCAGTACTTC. The encoded protein is CASSLGAGSDEQYF. Full variable domain (outside the CDR3, taken from reference TRBV7-9 and TRBJ2-7): DTGVSQNPRHKITKRGQNVTFRCDPISEHNRLYWYRQTLGQGPEFLTYFQNEAQLEKSRLLSDRFSAERPKGSFSTLEIQRTEQGDSAMYLCASSLGAGSDEQYFGPGTRLTVT.

The V and J genes are TRBV6-6 and TRBJ2-7; 8 bases fit TRBD1. CDR3 size: 13 residues. Germline assignment: CDR1 MNHNY and CDR2 SVGAGI (reference sequence). Trimming took 7 bases from V and 4 from J; bases not matched to a gene: 6. The CDR3 reads CASTDRDGYEQYF. In DNA, the CDR3 is TGTGCCAGCACGGACAGGGATGGGTACGAGCAGTACTTC.

The chain carries TRBV15 and TRBJ2-1; D possibly corresponds to TRBD2 (6 bases). The CDR3 totals 18 residues. CDR1 is LNHNV and CDR2 is YYDKDF in the germline V gene (reference sequence). V was clipped by 0 bases and J by 0 bases, with 15 bases between them. CDR3 sequence (DNA): TGTGCCACCAGCAGAGATAAAGGGAGGCCAAGCTCCTACAATGAGCAGTTCTTC. Translated, it gives CATSRDKGRPSSYNEQFF. The full variable domain, completed using reference TRBV15 and TRBJ2-1, is DAMVIQNPRYQVTQFGKPVTLSCSQTLNHNVMYWYQQKSSQAPKLLFHYYDKDFNNEADTPDNFQSRRPNTSFCFLDIRSPGLGDTAMYLCATSRDKGRPSSYNEQFFGPGTRLTVL.

The gene calls are TRBV4-1 and TRBJ2-1; TRBD2 is a possible D gene (6 bases). The CDR3 is made up of 15 amino acids. V lost 4 bases to trimming and J lost 5 bases, with 15 bases between them. CDR1 is MGHRA, CDR2 YSYEKL, per germline. This chain's CDR3 is CASSLGLATNNEQFF. In DNA, the CDR3 is TGCGCCAGCAGCCTCGGCCTAGCGACCAACAATGAGCAGTTCTTC.

The J gene is TRBJ2-5, the V gene TRBV7-9; a weak D match, TRBD2 (7 bases). Germline V gene data show CDR1 as SEHNR and CDR2 as FQNEAQ (reference sequence). The length of the CDR3 is 13 residues. The V end lost 5 bases, the J end lost 5 bases, and 12 bases lay between the germline ends. The CDR3 protein is CASSRGAPETQYF. DNA for the CDR3: TGTGCCAGCAGCCGGGGGGCCCCGGAGACCCAGTACTTC.

The chain links TRBV4-2 to TRBJ2-1; a possible D gene is TRBD1 (5 bases). V lost 1 base and J lost 3, with 10 bases in between. This CDR3 has 15 amino acids. Germline-derived CDR1 and CDR2 are LGHNA and YNFKEQ. The CDR3 DNA reads TGTGCCAGCAGCCAAGTGAGGCAGGGCTACAATGAGCAGTTCTTC. This codes for CASSQVRQGYNEQFF.

The chain has TRBV6-5 and TRBJ2-7, with 8 nucleotides matching TRBD1. From germline, CDR1 is MNHEY and CDR2 SVGAGI. V trimming: 2 bases; J trimming: 3 bases; junction bases outside the gene matches: 3. There are 14 residues in the CDR3. The CDR3 bases are TGTGCCAGCAGTTACGGGGACAGGAACTACGAGCAGTACTTC. Encoded protein: CASSYGDRNYEQYF.

The V and J genes are TRBV5-6 and TRBJ2-1, with 7 bases fitting TRBD2. The germline gives CDR1 SGHDT, CDR2 YYEEEE. V lost 2 bases and J lost 1; bases outside the gene matches: 6. The CDR3 covers 16 residues. The chain's CDR3 is CASSLEPGRSYNEQFF. CDR3 DNA: TGTGCCAGCAGCTTAGAACCCGGGAGGTCCTACAATGAGCAGTTCTTC. The whole variable domain, filled in from reference TRBV5-6 and TRBJ2-1, reads DAGVTQSPTHLIKTRGQQVTLRCSPKSGHDTVSWYQQALGQGPQFIFQYYEEEERQRGNFPDRFSGHQFPNYSSELNVNALLLGDSALYLCASSLEPGRSYNEQFFGPGTRLTVL.

This rearrangement joins TRBV28 to TRBJ2-1, with D tentatively TRBD2 (5 bases). The CDR3 is 14 amino acids. The ends were cut back, 3 bases at V and 6 bases at J, with 12 bases in the middle. Per the germline V gene, CDR1 is MDHEN and CDR2 is SYDVKM. The DNA for the CDR3 is TGTGCCAGCAGTTTGATAGCGCGGTCCAATGAGCAGTTCTTC. It translates to CASSLIARSNEQFF.

This rearrangement joins TRBV5-1 to TRBJ2-3; 12 nucleotides align to TRBD1. This CDR3 comprises 16 residues. Per the germline V gene, CDR1 is SGHRS and CDR2 is YFSETQ. J gave up 3 bases and V 5 bases, and 7 bases lay outside the gene matches. CDR3 sequence reads: CASSERDRGRTDTQYF. The CDR3 nucleotides are TGCGCCAGCAGTGAGCGGGACAGGGGGCGGACAGATACGCAGTATTTT.

The rearrangement uses TRBV6-5 and TRBJ1-1, with a possible D match to TRBD1 (6 bases). Germline loops: CDR1 MNHEY, CDR2 SVGAGI. The CDR3 loop spans 14 amino acids. Trimming removed 6 bases at V and 5 bases at J, with 16 bases between. The CDR3 bases are TGTGCCAGCAGCGTTGGACAGAGGTTGACTGAAGCTTTCTTT. Residues: CASSVGQRLTEAFF.

This chain connects TRBV28 to TRBJ1-5; possibly TRBD1 for D (5 bases). The CDR3 runs 15 residues. CDR1 MDHEN and CDR2 SYDVKM come from the germline V gene. V lost 6 bases to trimming and J lost 7 bases, with 19 bases between them. The CDR3 protein is CASRGGTSNGQPQHF. The CDR3 coding sequence is TGTGCCAGCAGGGGGGGGACCTCCAATGGGCAGCCCCAGCATTTT.

V usage is TRBV4-2 and J usage is TRBJ2-1, with D hard to call. CDR1 and CDR2 from the germline V gene are LGHNA and YNFKEQ. Trimming stripped 0 bases from V and 3 bases from J, with 15 bases between. The CDR3 contains 17 residues. The CDR3 region is CASSQDLIASIYNEQFF. In DNA, the CDR3 is TGTGCCAGCAGCCAAGACTTGATAGCATCGATCTACAATGAGCAGTTCTTC.

The chain combines TRBV7-6 with TRBJ2-1; perhaps TRBD1 as D (6 bases). V was shortened by 3 bases and J by 6 bases, with 18 bases between the two germline ends. This CDR3 region has 16 residues. The germline CDR1 and CDR2 sequences are SGHVS and FNYEAQ. The CDR3 nucleotides are TGTGCCAGCAGCTTTTTGGGGGCTGGACGGGCCAATGAGCAGTTCTTC. Translation gives CASSFLGAGRANEQFF.

The chain has TRBV15 and TRBJ1-2; D might be TRBD1 (6 bases). From germline, CDR1 is LNHNV and CDR2 YYDKDF (reference sequence). Between the trimmed V and J ends, which lost 0 bases and 2 bases, there was a span of 10 bases. The CDR3 contains 15 residues. CDR3 sequence reads: CATSREIQGNYGYTF. CDR3 DNA sequence: TGTGCCACCAGCAGAGAAATTCAGGGGAACTATGGCTACACCTTC.

The chain carries TRBV18 and TRBJ2-5; no reliable D call. CDR1 and CDR2 (germline): KGHSH, LQKENI. V dropped 4 bases and J dropped 0 bases, with 6 bases sitting between them. The CDR3 is 13 residues long. The DNA for the CDR3 is TGTGCCAGCTCACTCGGGTACCAAGAGACCCAGTACTTC. Its protein is CASSLGYQETQYF.

The CDR3: CSVQKGGRGNYGYTF. DNA of the CDR3: TGCAGCGTACAAAAAGGAGGCAGGGGGAACTATGGCTACACCTTC. V and J are TRBV29-1 and TRBJ1-2, with 7 bases fitting TRBD1. Germline-derived CDR1 and CDR2 are SQVTM and ANQGSEA. V gave up 6 bases and J gave up 2 bases; unmatched junction bases: 12. This CDR3 has 15 residues. The full variable domain, rest sourced from reference TRBV29-1 and TRBJ1-2, is SAVISQKPSRDICQRGTSLTIQCQVDSQVTMMFWYRQQPGQSLTLIATANQGSEATYESGFVIDKFPISRPNLTFSTLTVSNMSPEDSSIYLCSVQKGGRGNYGYTFGSGTRLTVV.

V gene TRBV10-2 combines with J gene TRBJ2-3; TRBD2 matches 8 bases. V shed 7 bases and J 0 bases; nucleotides not matched to a gene: 6. The germline CDR1 and CDR2 sequences are WSHSY and SAAADI. The CDR3 extends over 15 amino acids. The CDR3 loop is CASISGGHSTDTQYF. CDR3 DNA sequence: TGCGCCAGCATATCGGGGGGGCATAGCACAGATACGCAGTATTTT.

The chain carries TRBV5-1 and TRBJ1-1; possible D gene TRBD1, 6 bases. The CDR3 covers 16 residues. V lost 1 base to trimming and J lost 0 bases, with 13 bases between them. CDR1 and CDR2 from the germline V gene are SGHRS and YFSETQ. CDR3 amino acids: CASSLTRTEMNTEAFF. The CDR3 region has the DNA TGCGCCAGCAGCTTGACGAGGACAGAAATGAACACTGAAGCTTTCTTT.

This chain uses TRBV11-2 with TRBJ2-7; no definite D call. Trimming cost V 8 bases and J 3 bases, with 14 bases left between them. Germline V gene sequence: CDR1 SGHAT, CDR2 FQNNGV. There are 13 residues in the CDR3. CDR3 loop: CASGRREIYEQYF. The CDR3 bases are TGTGCCAGCGGTCGTAGAGAGATCTACGAGCAGTACTTC.

This clone was seen a handful of times. This sequence joins TRBV19 and TRBJ2-1; 7 bases line up with TRBD2. The CDR3 sequence is 15 residues long. Germline V gives CDR1 LNHDA, CDR2 SQIVND (reference sequence). V lost 6 bases, J lost 4 bases, and 9 bases stayed unmatched. The CDR3 spells CASSWGGTAYNEQFF. CDR3 coding DNA: TGTGCCAGTAGCTGGGGGGGAACCGCTTACAATGAGCAGTTCTTC.

This clone was observed a few times. The J gene is TRBJ1-5, the V gene TRBV19; TRBD1 matches 7 bases. This CDR3 has 15 residues. Germline V gene lookup returns CDR1 LNHDA and CDR2 SQIVND (reference sequence). The V segment lost 3 bases and the J segment 4 bases; nucleotides outside the gene matches: 6. The CDR3 here is CASSISTGRNQPQHF. In DNA form, the CDR3 reads TGTGCCAGTAGTATTTCGACAGGGAGAAATCAGCCCCAGCATTTT. The full variable domain, in which reference TRBV19 and TRBJ1-5 provide the parts outside the CDR3, is DGGITQSPKYLFRKEGQNVTLSCEQNLNHDAMYWYRQDPGQGLRLIYYSQIVNDFQKGDIAEGYSVSREKKESFPLTVTSAQKNPTAFYLCASSISTGRNQPQHFGDGTRLSIL.

The rearrangement links TRBV4-2 to TRBJ2-3; 11 bases match TRBD2. Germline CDR1 and CDR2: LGHNA and YNFKEQ. The V gene end was trimmed by 8 bases and the J gene end by 2 bases; junction bases not matched to a gene: 9. This CDR3 is built from 16 residues. Written as DNA, the CDR3 is TGTGCCAGCGCCCTTCGACTAGCGGGGAACACAGATACGCAGTATTTT. It codes for CASALRLAGNTDTQYF.